The next 9 T cell receptor beta chains were all read from a single sample in a study of glioma-infiltrating T cells. TCR alpha and beta CDR3 regions were amplified from RNA using iRepertoire nested multiplex PCR. Using its own MiXCR run on the multiplex PCR reads, TCRdb lists one record per CDR3 protein. Of roughly 120,000 distinct CDR3 sequences in the sample, less than 30% were seen once. The specimen was glioma tissue, nonneoplastic brain tissue, or PBMCs (not recorded which). Receptors were obtained from a human donor with low-grade glioma or glioblastoma, undergoing nonglioma brain surgery, or in good health (not recorded which).

As to this clonotype: Compared with germline, one end of the junction differs, possibly owing to a read error. This chain connects TRBV27 to TRBJ2-1; TRBD2 matches at 11 bases. The germline CDR1 and CDR2 sequences are MNHEY and SMNVEV (reference sequence). This CDR3 has 17 residues. CDR3: CASTTNTGTSGNNGQFF. The CDR3 region has the DNA TGTGCCAGCACTACGAATACCGGGACTAGCGGAAACAATGGGCAGTTCTTC.

V gene TRBV12-3 or TRBV12-4 combines with J gene TRBJ2-1; 8 bases are shared with TRBD2. Trimming at V came to 0 bases and at J to 6 bases, leaving 4 bases not matched to a gene. This CDR3 spans 15 amino acids. The CDR3 protein is CASSLAQRGGNEQFF. The CDR3 DNA sequence: TGTGCCAGCAGTTTAGCGCAACGGGGGGGCAATGAGCAGTTCTTC.

V usage is TRBV28 and J usage is TRBJ2-3; TRBD1 matches at 11 bases. Trimming took 7 bases from V and 4 from J; bases not matched to a gene: 4. CDR1 is MDHEN, CDR2 SYDVKM, per germline. The CDR3 is 14 residues long. The CDR3 protein is CASTPGQGADTQYF. DNA for the CDR3: TGTGCCAGCACGCCGGGACAGGGGGCAGATACGCAGTATTTT.

Many counts were recorded for this clonotype. For the CDR3, the DNA is TGTGCCAGCAGCTTAGGAAGAGCAGAATTAGCCAAAAACATTCAGTACTTC. Its protein product is CASSLGRAELAKNIQYF. This chain uses TRBV7-9 with TRBJ2-4; D remains ambiguous. The CDR3 length is 17 residues. V was pared by 1 base and J by 0 bases, with 13 bases between. Per germline, CDR1 SEHNR and CDR2 FQNEAQ (reference sequence).

This clonotype has ten or more counts. The V call is TRBV4-1, the J call TRBJ1-1; D unresolved. CDR1 is MGHRA, CDR2 YSYEKL, per germline. The CDR3 loop spans 16 amino acids. V dropped 2 bases and J dropped 1 base, with 14 bases sitting between them. The CDR3 is CASSQLPAARNTEAFF. For the CDR3, the DNA is TGCGCCAGCAGCCAACTCCCGGCAGCGAGGAACACTGAAGCTTTCTTT.

This clonotype was detected many times. V gene TRBV29-1 combines with J gene TRBJ2-1, with TRBD2 matching over 9 bases. The CDR3 is 13 residues long. The V and J ends lost 6 bases and 6 bases, in that order; junction bases with no gene match: 6. Germline CDR1 reads SQVTM; CDR2 reads ANQGSEA. The CDR3 DNA reads as TGCAGCGTCCTTAGCGGGAGCGTCAATGAGCAGTTCTTC. As protein: CSVLSGSVNEQFF.

There are many counts of this clonotype. J is TRBJ2-1 and V is TRBV18; D is perhaps TRBD2 (6 bases). Germline assignment: CDR1 KGHSH and CDR2 LQKENI. CDR3 length: 14 amino acids. With 7 bases removed from V and 0 bases from J, the gap between germline ends came to 10 bases. The CDR3 here is CASCRDFSYNEQFF. CDR3 DNA sequence: TGTGCCAGCTGTAGGGACTTCTCCTACAATGAGCAGTTCTTC.

This clonotype came up many times. The chain combines TRBV29-1 with TRBJ1-3; weak D call: TRBD1 (6 bases). The germline gives CDR1 SQVTM, CDR2 ANQGSEA. The CDR3 consists of 14 residues. With 6 bases removed from V and 2 bases from J, the gap between germline ends came to 14 bases. CDR3 nucleotides: TGCAGCGTCGACCCGGAGGGGGCTGGAAACACCATATATTTT. Protein product: CSVDPEGAGNTIYF.

This clonotype occurred many times. V is TRBV5-1 and J is TRBJ2-1; 10 nucleotides agree with TRBD1. V gave up 0 bases and J gave up 6 bases; unmatched junction bases: 12. The CDR3 sequence is 18 residues long. Germline V lookup: CDR1 SGHRS, CDR2 YFSETQ. The CDR3 region has the DNA TGCGCCAGCAGCTTGGCCAGACTCTCGGGACAGGGGACCAATGAGCAGTTCTTC. It is translated as CASSLARLSGQGTNEQFF.